This T cell receptor beta chain came from a study of cytomegalovirus exposure and HLA in healthy donors. Generated by immunoSEQ multiplex PCR, the TCRdb table keeps only in-frame clones and is missing some. The sample lists about 250,000 clones, roughly nine tenths occurring once. Germline V CDR1 and CDR2: MNHEY, SVGAGI. V lost 2 bases and J 4 bases, leaving 8 bases between the germline ends. The CDR3 contains 13 residues. A note on this clone: Other DNA sequences of this sample code for an identical CDR3.

The receptor comes from a man younger than 35 in good health and CMV-seropositive. The rearrangement links TRBV6-5 to TRBJ1-2; D is perhaps TRBD1 (5 bases). Sequencing input: PBMCs. CDR3 nucleotide sequence: TGTGCCAGCAGTTACGGGGGGGTCTATGGCTACACCTTC. This sequence encodes CASSYGGVYGYTF.